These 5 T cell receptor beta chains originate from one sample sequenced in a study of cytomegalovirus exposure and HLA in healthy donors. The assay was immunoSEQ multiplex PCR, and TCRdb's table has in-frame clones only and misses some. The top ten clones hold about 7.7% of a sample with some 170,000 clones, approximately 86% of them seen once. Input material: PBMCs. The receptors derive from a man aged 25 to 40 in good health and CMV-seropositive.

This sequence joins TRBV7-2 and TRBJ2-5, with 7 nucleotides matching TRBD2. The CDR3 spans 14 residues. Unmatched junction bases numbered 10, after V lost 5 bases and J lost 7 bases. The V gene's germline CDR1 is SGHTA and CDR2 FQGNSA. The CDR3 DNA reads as TGTGCCAGCAGCGTGAGCCGGGACTACGGGACCCAGTACTTC. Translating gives CASSVSRDYGTQYF.

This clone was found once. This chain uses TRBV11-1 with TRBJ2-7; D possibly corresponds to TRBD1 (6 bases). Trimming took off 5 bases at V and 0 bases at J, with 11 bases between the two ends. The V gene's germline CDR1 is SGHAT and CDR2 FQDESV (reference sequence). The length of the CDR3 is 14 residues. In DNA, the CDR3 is TGTGCCAGCAGCCCGGGACACGGCTCCTACGAGCAGTACTTC. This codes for CASSPGHGSYEQYF.

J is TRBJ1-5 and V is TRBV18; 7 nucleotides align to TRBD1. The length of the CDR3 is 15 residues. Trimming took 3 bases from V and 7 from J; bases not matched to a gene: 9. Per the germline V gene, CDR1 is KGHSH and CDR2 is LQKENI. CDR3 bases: TGTGCCAGCTCACCCCTTGAAGGGGGCCGGCAGCCCCAGCATTTT. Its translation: CASSPLEGGRQPQHF.

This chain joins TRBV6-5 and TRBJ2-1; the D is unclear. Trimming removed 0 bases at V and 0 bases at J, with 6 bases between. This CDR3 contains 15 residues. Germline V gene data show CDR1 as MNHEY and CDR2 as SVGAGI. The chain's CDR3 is CASSYSDSSYNEQFF. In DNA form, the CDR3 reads TGTGCCAGCAGTTACTCTGATAGCTCCTACAATGAGCAGTTCTTC.

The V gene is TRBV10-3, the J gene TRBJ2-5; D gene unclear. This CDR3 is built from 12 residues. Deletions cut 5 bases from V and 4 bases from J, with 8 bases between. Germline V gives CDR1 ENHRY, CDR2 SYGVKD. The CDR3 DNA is TGTGCCATCAGTCAGCTTGGAGAGACCCAGTACTTC. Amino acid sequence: CAISQLGETQYF.